This T cell receptor beta chain was observed in a study of blood T cell repertoires in COVID-19 (dated by TCRdb to the early 2020s). Study-level background: The collaborator samples originated in the United States, Italy and Spain and spanned the acute and convalescent phases of COVID-19. The prospective study material was composed of cDNA or gDNA derived from T cells, B-cell-depleted T cells, or PBMCs. Subjects who had been exposed to COVID-19, were actively infected with it, or had recovered from it provided the deeply sampled blood TCRbeta repertoires that made up the dataset. A freely available public database, intended as a resource for researchers studying the immune response to SARS-CoV-2, is where the repertoires were released. Samples came from the ongoing ImmuneRACE study (first 160 participants) plus 1,254 subjects from 6 global collaborators. A de-identified subject ID, COVID-19 status, age in years and sex were almost always included in the sample metadata. Where HLA class I and class II types were available, the types were taken from metadata supplied by the sample provider, not from assay-based typing. General findings and caveats noted by the study authors: The quantity of clinical and demographic metadata differed by source and by participant and was supplied without curation.

Collaborating institutions collected whole blood in K2EDTA tubes following their own protocols. For TCRbeta analysis, collaborator samples were shipped as frozen whole blood, as isolated PBMCs, or as DNA extracted from either sample type. Spanning cysteine to phenylalanine, the CDR3 consists of 16 amino acids. The DNA shown is the 48-base CDR3, in frame from base 1. Trimming takes 2 bases off V and 5 bases off J; junction bases not matched to a gene: 8. According to the germline V gene (reference sequence), CDR1 reads SEHNR and CDR2 reads FQNEAQ. TCRbeta CDR3 regions were amplified from genomic DNA using the immunoSEQ Assay, a bias-controlled multiplex PCR. On the authors' methods: Nucleated cell counts per sample were estimated from amplification of reference gene primers within the assay. Sequence reads were collapsed and filtered to measure the absolute abundance of every unique TCRbeta CDR3 rearrangement. Productive Simpson clonality was computed per sample as the square root of Simpson's diversity index over productive rearrangements. TCRdb took this table from immuneACCESS and kept in-frame rearrangements with V and J called. Such tables lack part of the clones; where checked against another copy, unresolved V genes explain under half of the gap, and the rest is unexplained. From that table come the V and J calls and clone size; the DNA was used to work out D and trimming. The table for this sample lists 3,000 to 4,000 clones; approximately 89% of them were counted only once. The top ten clonotypes cover roughly 5% of the sample.

In the case of this clone: Its antigen specificity is not known. Base qualities are not at hand, and no much larger clone is one base apart.

The sequence is built from TRBV7-9 and TRBJ2-5, with TRBD2 matching 10 junction bases. The receptor was isolated from a woman between 65 and 79 years old with active COVID-19. Sequenced sample: peripheral blood. In nucleotides, the sequence is TGTGCCAGCAGCTTAACATCCGGACTAGCGGCTGAGACCCAGTACTTC. Translated, it gives CASSLTSGLAAETQYF.